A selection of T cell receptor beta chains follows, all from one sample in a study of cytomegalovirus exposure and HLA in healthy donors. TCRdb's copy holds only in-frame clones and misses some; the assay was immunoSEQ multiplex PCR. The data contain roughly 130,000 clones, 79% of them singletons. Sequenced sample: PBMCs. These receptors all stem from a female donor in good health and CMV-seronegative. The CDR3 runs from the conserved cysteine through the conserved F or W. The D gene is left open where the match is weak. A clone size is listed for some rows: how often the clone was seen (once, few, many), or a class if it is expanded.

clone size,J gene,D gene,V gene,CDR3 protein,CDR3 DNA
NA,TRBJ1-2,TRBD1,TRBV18,CASSPTMGTGGYYGYTF,TGTGCCAGCTCACCGACTATGGGGACAGGGGGTTACTATGGCTACACCTTC
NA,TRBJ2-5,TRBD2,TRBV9,CASSYTSGETQYF,TGTGCCAGCAGCTACACTAGCGGCGAGACCCAGTACTTC
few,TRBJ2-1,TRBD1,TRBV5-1,CASSLGQGAFNEQFF,TGCGCCAGCAGCCTCGGACAGGGGGCTTTTAATGAGCAGTTCTTC
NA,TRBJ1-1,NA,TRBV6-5,CASRIDRNTEAFF,TGTGCCAGCAGGATAGACAGAAACACTGAAGCTTTCTTT
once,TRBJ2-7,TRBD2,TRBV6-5,CASSRGTSGREQYF,TGTGCCAGCAGCCGAGGGACTAGCGGGAGGGAGCAGTACTTC
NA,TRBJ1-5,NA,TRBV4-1,CASSSTAGNQPQHF,TGCGCCAGCAGCAGCACAGCAGGCAATCAGCCCCAGCATTTT
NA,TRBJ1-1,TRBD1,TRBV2,CASRQGRNTEAFF,TGTGCCAGCAGACAGGGGAGGAACACTGAAGCTTTCTTT
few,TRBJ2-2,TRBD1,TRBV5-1,CASRAGTGPGELFF,TGCGCCAGCAGAGCCGGGACAGGGCCCGGGGAGCTGTTTTTT
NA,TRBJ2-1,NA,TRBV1,CTSSQGVCGSSYNEQFF,TGCACCAGCAGCCAAGGGGTCTGCGGGAGCTCCTACAATGAGCAGTTCTTC
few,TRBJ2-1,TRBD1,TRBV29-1,CSAERDSNEQFF,TGCAGCGCCGAAAGGGACAGCAATGAGCAGTTCTTC
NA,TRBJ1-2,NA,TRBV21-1,CASSTTWAGGIYGYTF,NA
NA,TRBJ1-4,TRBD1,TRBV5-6,CATGQGHTNEKLFF,TGTGCCACCGGACAGGGGCACACTAATGAAAAACTGTTTTTT
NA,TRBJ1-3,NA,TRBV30,CAWSVLGGTGNTIYF,TGTGCCTGGAGTGTACTGGGGGGAACTGGAAACACCATATATTTT
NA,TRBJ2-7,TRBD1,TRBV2,CASRYPRDRVDEQYF,TGTGCCAGCAGGTATCCCCGGGACAGGGTTGACGAGCAGTACTTC
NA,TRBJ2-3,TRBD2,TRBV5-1,CASSFLAGGTDTQYF,TGCGCCAGCAGCTTCCTAGCGGGAGGTACAGATACGCAGTATTTT
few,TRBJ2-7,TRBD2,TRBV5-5,CASSLGVAGDYEQYF,TGTGCCAGCAGCTTGGGGGTAGCGGGGGACTACGAGCAGTACTTC
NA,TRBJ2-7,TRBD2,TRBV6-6,CASSYGSGRNYEQYF,TGTGCCAGCAGTTACGGTAGCGGGAGAAATTACGAGCAGTACTTC
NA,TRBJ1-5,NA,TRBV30,CAWSVGQGNQPQHF,TGTGCCTGGAGTGTAGGTCAGGGTAATCAGCCCCAGCATTTT
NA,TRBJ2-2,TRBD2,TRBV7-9,CASSSAGTSGIGELFF,TGTGCCAGCAGCTCTGCGGGGACTAGCGGTATCGGGGAGCTGTTTTTT
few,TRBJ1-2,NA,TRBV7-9,CASSPEQGYYGYTF,TGTGCCAGCAGCCCAGAACAGGGTTACTATGGCTACACCTTC
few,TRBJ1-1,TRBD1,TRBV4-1,CASSHQGGAEAFF,TGCGCCAGCAGCCATCAGGGGGGCGCTGAAGCTTTCTTT